One sample yielded the 7 T cell receptor beta chains listed below, sequenced in a study of hypomethylating agent response in myelodysplastic syndrome. The assay was immunoSEQ multiplex PCR, and TCRdb's table has in-frame clones only and misses some. Of about 4,400 clones listed, about four fifths are singletons. The sample in question was bone marrow, obtained before or after starting hypomethylating agent treatment for myelodysplastic syndrome (not recorded which). These receptors all come from a human donor with myelodysplastic syndrome.

In its sample, this clone was seen once. The chain carries TRBV5-1 and TRBJ2-3; a weak D match, TRBD1 (6 bases). Germline V CDR1 and CDR2: SGHRS, YFSETQ. V was cut by 4 bases and J by 1 base, with 10 bases left in between. This CDR3 region has 14 residues. Written as DNA, the CDR3 is TGCGCCAGCAGCGGGTCAGGGGGCACAGATACGCAGTATTTT. It yields the protein CASSGSGGTDTQYF. Using reference TRBV5-1 and TRBJ2-3 for the parts outside the CDR3, the full variable domain is KAGVTQTPRYLIKTRGQQVTLSCSPISGHRSVSWYQQTPGQGLQFLFEYFSETQRNKGNFPGRFSGRQFSNSRSEMNVSTLELGDSALYLCASSGSGGTDTQYFGPGTRLTVL.

The chain recombines TRBV6-1 with TRBJ2-1; D is possibly TRBD1 or TRBD2 (5 bases each). This CDR3 spans 14 amino acids. V dropped 8 bases and J dropped 5 bases, with 16 bases sitting between them. Germline V lookup: CDR1 MNHNS, CDR2 SASEGT. This chain's CDR3 is CASRSGPTNNEQFF. CDR3 nucleotide sequence: TGTGCCAGCCGCTCGGGACCGACAAACAATGAGCAGTTCTTC.

CDR3 amino acids: CASPIGGSYEQYF. For the CDR3, the DNA is TGTGCTAGCCCAATTGGCGGTTCCTACGAGCAGTACTTC. The chain recombines TRBV12-5 with TRBJ2-7, with D hard to call. The CDR3 is 13 residues long. In germline, CDR1 is LGHNT, CDR2 FRNRAP. Trimming took 9 bases from V and 1 from J, leaving 13 bases between them. Drawing the rest from reference TRBV12-5 and TRBJ2-7, the complete variable domain is DARVTQTPRHKVTEMGQEVTMRCQPILGHNTVFWYRQTMMQGLELLAYFRNRAPLDDSGMPKDRFSAEMPDATLATLKIQPSEPRDSAVYFCASPIGGSYEQYFGPGTRLTVT.

This clone was detected a few times. CDR3 sequence (DNA): TGTGCCAGCAGCTCGCGGAACCAGATGAGGGGTGGCTACACCTTC. This gives the protein CASSSRNQMRGGYTF. V and J are TRBV7-6 and TRBJ1-2; a possible D gene is TRBD1 (5 bases). The CDR3 is 15 residues long. V was pared by 4 bases and J by 7 bases, with 19 bases between. Germline V gives CDR1 SGHVS, CDR2 FNYEAQ.

The V gene is TRBV10-2, the J gene TRBJ2-1; 10 nucleotides line up with TRBD2. Per the germline V gene, CDR1 is WSHSY and CDR2 is SAAADI. The V and J ends lost 6 bases and 1 base, in that order; junction bases with no gene match: 6. The length of the CDR3 is 16 residues. CDR3 coding DNA: TGCGCCAGCAGGCTAGCGGGAGCAGGGTCCTACAATGAGCAGTTCTTC. The encoded protein is CASRLAGAGSYNEQFF.

The chain has TRBV21-1 and TRBJ2-3; the table names TRBD2, a call not compared with the DNA. TRBV21-1 is described as a pseudogene. The CDR3 is 21 amino acids. The CDR3 spells CASSKGGAGTSKKSGTDTQYF. CDR3 bases: TGTGCCAGCAGCAAAGGAGGGGCCGGGACTAGCAAGAAATCGGGCACAGATACGCAGTATTTT.

The chain links TRBV5-1 to TRBJ1-5; D unclear. Between the trimmed V and J ends, which lost 0 bases and 7 bases, there was a span of 11 bases. The CDR3 covers 14 residues. CDR1 is SGHRS and CDR2 is YFSETQ in the germline V gene. CDR3 amino acids: CASSLGGERQPQHF. DNA of the CDR3: TGCGCCAGCAGCTTGGGGGGAGAACGGCAGCCCCAGCATTTT.